These T cell receptor beta chains were read from a single sample in a study of T cell repertoires in cytomegalovirus infection. MiXCR, applied by TCRdb to the reads, yields one record per CDR3 protein. The sample lists about 100,000 distinct CDR3 sequences; around 22% were seen once. Sequenced: CD8+ T cells from PBMCs. The receptors originated from a human donor in good health (CMV status not recorded). Some clones in this sample may be carry-over from other donors' samples. CDR3s include the opening cysteine and the closing phenylalanine or tryptophan. The order of the fields is V gene, J gene, clone size, D gene, CDR3 DNA, CDR3 protein. A D gene is named only where the DNA matches it firmly. Clone size is not always given. Where it is, it says once, few, many or a class for expanded clones.

v_gene: TRBV28
j_gene: TRBJ2-3
abundance: many
d_gene: .
CDR3nt: TGTGCCAGCACCCAAACGGGGGGCACAGATACGCAGTATTTT
CDR3aa: CASTQTGGTDTQYF

v_gene: TRBV20-1
j_gene: TRBJ2-7
abundance: many
d_gene: .
CDR3nt: TGCAGTGCTGATAACAGGGTCACCTACGAGCAGTACTTC
CDR3aa: CSADNRVTYEQYF

v_gene: TRBV14
j_gene: TRBJ2-1
abundance: .
d_gene: TRBD1
CDR3nt: TGTGCCAGCAGCCAAGAAGACAGGGGCCGGAATGAGCAGTTCTTC
CDR3aa: CASSQEDRGRNEQFF

v_gene: TRBV6-2/TRBV6-3
j_gene: TRBJ2-1
abundance: few
d_gene: TRBD2
CDR3nt: TGTGCCAGCACATGGGGACTAGCGGGAGGTTCCTCCTACAATGAGCAGTTCTTC
CDR3aa: CASTWGLAGGSSYNEQFF

v_gene: TRBV28
j_gene: TRBJ2-7
abundance: once
d_gene: .
CDR3nt: TGTGCCAGCAGTTCAGCCCTTTGGTACGAGCAGTACTTC
CDR3aa: CASSSALWYEQYF

v_gene: TRBV7-2
j_gene: TRBJ1-6
abundance: .
d_gene: .
CDR3nt: TGTGCCAGCAGCTTAGCGTCCGAAAATAATTCACCCCTCCACTTT
CDR3aa: CASSLASENNSPLHF

v_gene: TRBV11-3
j_gene: TRBJ2-5
abundance: once
d_gene: TRBD2
CDR3nt: TGTGCCAGCAGCGTCTCCGGGACTAGCGCTAGGGAGACCCAGTACTTC
CDR3aa: CASSVSGTSARETQYF

v_gene: TRBV2
j_gene: TRBJ2-7
abundance: few
d_gene: TRBD1
CDR3nt: TGTGCCAGCGGAGATGGGACAGGGGAAGCCTACGAGCAGTACTTC
CDR3aa: CASGDGTGEAYEQYF

v_gene: TRBV12-3/TRBV12-4
j_gene: TRBJ1-5
abundance: many
d_gene: .
CDR3nt: TGTGCCAGCACGTTGACCCGGTCTCAGCCCCAGCATTTT
CDR3aa: CASTLTRSQPQHF

v_gene: TRBV12-5
j_gene: TRBJ1-1
abundance: few
d_gene: .
CDR3nt: TGTGCTAGTGGTTTGCGGCAGATGAACACTGAAGCTTTCTTT
CDR3aa: CASGLRQMNTEAFF